There are a few counts of the clone carrying this T cell receptor (beta chain). The data were obtained in a study of T cell responses to AZD1222 COVID-19 vaccine. Assay used: immunoSEQ multiplex PCR; TCRdb lists only in-frame clones, some missing. This sample yields roughly 150,000 clones, of which just under 95% are seen a single time; 1.5% to 2% belongs to the top ten. The sequence came from an adult in good health. This specimen was peripheral blood, taken on day 0 of AZD1222 vaccination.

CDR3 amino acids: CASSLPGVISPLHF. The CDR3 region has the DNA TGTGCCAGCAGCTTGCCAGGGGTCATTTCACCCCTCCACTTT. The chain joins TRBV5-8 to TRBJ1-6; D is perhaps TRBD1 (6 bases). The CDR3 consists of 14 residues. The ends were cut back, 1 base at V and 9 bases at J, with 11 bases in the middle. The germline V gene encodes CDR1 SGHTS and CDR2 YDEGEE.